This T cell receptor (beta chain) is from a study of shared clonotypes between healthy human individuals. Overall study context: Every donor yielded three CD4 naive, three CD4 memory, two CD8 naive and one CD8 memory plate.

The naive CD8 subset, CD45RO-negative cells positively selected for CCR7, excluded terminally differentiated effector memory CD45RA+ cells. The donor population consisted of healthy HIV-negative adults with no recent acute infections or vaccinations. Germline loops: CDR1 SGHAT, CDR2 FQNNGV. The CDR3 totals 15 residues. Trimming cost V 5 bases and J 3 bases, with 17 bases left between them. Here immunoSEQ multiplex PCR was the method, and the copy in TCRdb shows in-frame clones only, minus some. The sample lists millions of clones, roughly 91% occurring once. The sample consisted of naive CD8+ T cells from PBMCs. The clonotype comes from a man younger than 35 in good health. Some clones in this sample may be carry-over from other donors' samples. The chain recombines TRBV11-2 with TRBJ2-7, with a weak D call TRBD2 (6 bases). CDR3 sequence (DNA): TGTGCCAGCAGCAGCCGGGGGATTAACTTCTACGAGCAGTACTTC. Translating gives CASSSRGINFYEQYF.